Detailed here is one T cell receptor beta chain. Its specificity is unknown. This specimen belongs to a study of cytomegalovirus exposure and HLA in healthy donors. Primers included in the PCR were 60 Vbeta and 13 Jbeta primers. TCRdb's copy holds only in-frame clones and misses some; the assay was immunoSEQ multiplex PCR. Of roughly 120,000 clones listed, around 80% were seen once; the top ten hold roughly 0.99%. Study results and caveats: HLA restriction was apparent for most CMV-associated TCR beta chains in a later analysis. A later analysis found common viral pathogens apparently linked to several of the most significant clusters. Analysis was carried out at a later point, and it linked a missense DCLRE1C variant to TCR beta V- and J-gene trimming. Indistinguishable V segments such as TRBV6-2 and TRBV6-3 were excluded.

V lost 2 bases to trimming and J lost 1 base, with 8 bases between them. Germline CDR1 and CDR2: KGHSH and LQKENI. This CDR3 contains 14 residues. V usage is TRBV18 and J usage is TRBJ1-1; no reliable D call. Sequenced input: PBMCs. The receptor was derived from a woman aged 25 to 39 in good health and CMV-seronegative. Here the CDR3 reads CASSPMVENTEAFF. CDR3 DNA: TGTGCCAGCTCACCAATGGTAGAGAACACTGAAGCTTTCTTT.